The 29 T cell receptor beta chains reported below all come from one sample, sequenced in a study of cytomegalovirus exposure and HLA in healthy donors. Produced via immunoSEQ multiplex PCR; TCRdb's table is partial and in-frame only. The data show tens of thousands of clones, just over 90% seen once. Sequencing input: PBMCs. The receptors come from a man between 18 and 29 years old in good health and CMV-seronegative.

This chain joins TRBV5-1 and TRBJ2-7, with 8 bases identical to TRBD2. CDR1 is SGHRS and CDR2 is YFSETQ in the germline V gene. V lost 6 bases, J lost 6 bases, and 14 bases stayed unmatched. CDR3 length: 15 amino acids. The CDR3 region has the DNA TGCGCCAGCAAGGCTGACAGCGGGAGCCACCTCGAGCAGTACTTC. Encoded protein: CASKADSGSHLEQYF.

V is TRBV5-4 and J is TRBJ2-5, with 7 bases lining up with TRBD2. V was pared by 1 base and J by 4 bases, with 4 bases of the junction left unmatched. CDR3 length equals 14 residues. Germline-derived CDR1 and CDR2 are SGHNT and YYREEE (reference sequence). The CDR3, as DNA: TGTGCCAGCAGCTTGTCGGGGGGTGGAGAGACCCAGTACTTC. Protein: CASSLSGGGETQYF. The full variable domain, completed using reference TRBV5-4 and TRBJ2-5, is ETGVTQSPTHLIKTRGQQVTLRCSSQSGHNTVSWYQQALGQGPQFIFQYYREEENGRGNFPPRFSGLQFPNYSSELNVNALELDDSALYLCASSLSGGGETQYFGPGTRLLVL.

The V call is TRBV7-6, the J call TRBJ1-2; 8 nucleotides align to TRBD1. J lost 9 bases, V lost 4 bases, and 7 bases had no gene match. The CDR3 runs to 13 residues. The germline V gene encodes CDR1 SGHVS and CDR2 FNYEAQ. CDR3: CASSSKQGASYTF. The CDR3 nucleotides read TGTGCCAGCAGCTCCAAGCAGGGGGCAAGCTACACCTTC.

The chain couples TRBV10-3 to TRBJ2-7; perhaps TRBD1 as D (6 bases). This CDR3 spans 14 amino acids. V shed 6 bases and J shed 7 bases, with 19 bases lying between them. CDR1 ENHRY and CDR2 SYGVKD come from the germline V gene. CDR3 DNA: TGTGCCATCAGAGGGGCCGCCTCTCAGGGGGAGCAGTACTTC. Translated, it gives CAIRGAASQGEQYF.

CDR3 sequence (DNA): TGTGCCAGCACCAGACACCGATCTGGGGCCAACGTCCTGACTTTC. Its protein is CASTRHRSGANVLTF. The chain links TRBV6-1 to TRBJ2-6; the D is unclear. Germline lookup yields CDR1 MNHNS and CDR2 SASEGT. V lost 7 bases to trimming and J lost 1 base, with 11 bases between them. The CDR3 has 15 amino acids.

For the CDR3, the DNA is TGTGCTAGTGGTTTGAATGGGGGCTTGGGCGGGGAGCTGTTTTTT. It is translated as CASGLNGGLGGELFF. The chain couples TRBV12-5 to TRBJ2-2, with D possibly matching TRBD1 (6 bases). V gave up 2 bases and J gave up 7 bases, with 14 bases separating them. CDR1 and CDR2 from the germline V gene are LGHNT and FRNRAP. This CDR3 is built from 15 residues.

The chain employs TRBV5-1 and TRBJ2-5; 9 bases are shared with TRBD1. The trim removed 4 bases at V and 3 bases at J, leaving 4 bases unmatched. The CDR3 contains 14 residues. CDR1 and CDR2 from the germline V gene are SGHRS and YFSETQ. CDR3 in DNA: TGCGCCAGCAGCCCGGGACAGGGAGAAGAGACCCAGTACTTC. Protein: CASSPGQGEETQYF.

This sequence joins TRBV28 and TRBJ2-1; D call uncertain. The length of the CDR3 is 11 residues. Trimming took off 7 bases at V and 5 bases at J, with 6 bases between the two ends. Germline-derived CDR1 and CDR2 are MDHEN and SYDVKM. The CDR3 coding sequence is TGTGCCAGCACGGTGGACAATGAGCAGTTCTTC. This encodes CASTVDNEQFF.

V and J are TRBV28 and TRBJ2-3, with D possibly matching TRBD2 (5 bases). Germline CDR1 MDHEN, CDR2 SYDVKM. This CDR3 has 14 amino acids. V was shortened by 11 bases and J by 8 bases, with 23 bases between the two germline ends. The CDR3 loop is CAAGAAGNSGTQYF. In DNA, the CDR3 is TGTGCCGCGGGTGCGGCGGGTAATTCGGGTACGCAGTATTTT.

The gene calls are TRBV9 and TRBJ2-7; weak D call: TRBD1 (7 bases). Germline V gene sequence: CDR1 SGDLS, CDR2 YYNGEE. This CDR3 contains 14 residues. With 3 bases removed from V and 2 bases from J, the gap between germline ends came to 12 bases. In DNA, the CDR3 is TGTGCCAGCAGCGCGGGGGACAGTACCTACGAGCAGTACTTC. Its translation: CASSAGDSTYEQYF.

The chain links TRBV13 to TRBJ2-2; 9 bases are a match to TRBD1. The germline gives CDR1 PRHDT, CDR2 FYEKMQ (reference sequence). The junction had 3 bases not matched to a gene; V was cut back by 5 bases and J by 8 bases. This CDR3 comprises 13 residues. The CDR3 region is CASSPGTGGELFF. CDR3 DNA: TGTGCCAGCAGCCCCGGGACAGGGGGGGAGCTGTTTTTT. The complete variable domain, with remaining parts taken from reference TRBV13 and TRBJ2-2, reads AAGVIQSPRHLIKEKRETATLKCYPIPRHDTVYWYQQGPGQDPQFLISFYEKMQSDKGSIPDRFSAQQFSDYHSELNMSSLELGDSALYFCASSPGTGGELFFGEGSRLTVL.

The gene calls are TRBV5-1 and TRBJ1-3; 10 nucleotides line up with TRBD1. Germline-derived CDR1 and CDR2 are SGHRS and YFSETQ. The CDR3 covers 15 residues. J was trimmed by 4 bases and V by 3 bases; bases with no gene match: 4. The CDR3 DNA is TGCGCCAGCAGCTCCGGGACAGGGGTCGGAAACACCATATATTTT. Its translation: CASSSGTGVGNTIYF.

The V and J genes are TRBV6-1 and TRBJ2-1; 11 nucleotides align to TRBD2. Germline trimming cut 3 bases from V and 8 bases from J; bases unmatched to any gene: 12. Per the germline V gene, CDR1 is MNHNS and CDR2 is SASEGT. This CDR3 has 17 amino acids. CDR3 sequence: CASSENIAGGPSDEQFF. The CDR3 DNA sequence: TGTGCCAGCAGTGAGAATATAGCGGGAGGGCCCTCGGATGAGCAGTTCTTC.

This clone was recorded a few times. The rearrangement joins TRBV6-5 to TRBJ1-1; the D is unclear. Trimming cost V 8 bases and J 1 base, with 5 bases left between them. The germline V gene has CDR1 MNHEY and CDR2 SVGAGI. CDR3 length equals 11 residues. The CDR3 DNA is TGTGCCAGCGGCCCGAACACTGAAGCTTTCTTT. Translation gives CASGPNTEAFF.

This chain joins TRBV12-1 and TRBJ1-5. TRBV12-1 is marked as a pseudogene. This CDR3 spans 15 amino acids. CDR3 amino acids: CASSWEGKSSQPQHF. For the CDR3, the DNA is TGTGCCAGCAGCTGGGAGGGGAAGTCAAGTCAGCCCCAGCATTTT.

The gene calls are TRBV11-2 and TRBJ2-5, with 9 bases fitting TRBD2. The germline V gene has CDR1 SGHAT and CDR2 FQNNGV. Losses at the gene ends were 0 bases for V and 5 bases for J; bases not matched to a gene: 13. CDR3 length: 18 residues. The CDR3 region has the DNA TGTGCCAGCAGCTTAGATCGCCCCGGACTAGCGCGGATGGAGACCCAGTACTTC. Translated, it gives CASSLDRPGLARMETQYF.

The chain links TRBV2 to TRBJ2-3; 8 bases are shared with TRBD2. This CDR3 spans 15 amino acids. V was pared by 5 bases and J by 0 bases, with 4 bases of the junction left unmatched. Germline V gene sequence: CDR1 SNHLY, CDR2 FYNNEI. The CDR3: CASSPGLASTDTQYF. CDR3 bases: TGTGCCAGCAGTCCCGGACTAGCAAGCACAGATACGCAGTATTTT.

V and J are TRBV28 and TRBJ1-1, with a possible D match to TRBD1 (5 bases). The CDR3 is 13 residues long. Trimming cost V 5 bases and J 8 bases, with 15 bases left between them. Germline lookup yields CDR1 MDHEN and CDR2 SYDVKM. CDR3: CASSPGGRAEAFF. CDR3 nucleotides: TGTGCCAGCAGTCCCGGGGGACGTGCAGAAGCTTTCTTT. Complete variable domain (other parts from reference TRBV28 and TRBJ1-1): DVKVTQSSRYLVKRTGEKVFLECVQDMDHENMFWYRQDPGLGLRLIYFSYDVKMKEKGDIPEGYSVSREKKERFSLILESASTNQTSMYLCASSPGGRAEAFFGQGTRLTVV.

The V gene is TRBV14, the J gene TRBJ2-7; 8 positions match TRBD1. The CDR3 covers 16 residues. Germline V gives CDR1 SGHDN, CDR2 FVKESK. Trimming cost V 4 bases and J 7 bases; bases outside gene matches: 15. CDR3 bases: TGTGCCAGCAGCCTAGGGAGACAGGGGTACCGGAGGGAGCAGTACTTC. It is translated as CASSLGRQGYRREQYF.

The chain's CDR3 is CASSLQVNTEAFF. CDR3 sequence (DNA): TGTGCCAGCAGTTTACAGGTGAACACTGAAGCTTTCTTT. The V and J genes are TRBV27 and TRBJ1-1, with D uncertain. The CDR3 sequence is 13 residues long. V shed 2 bases and J shed 0 bases, with 4 bases lying between them. Germline CDR1 reads MNHEY; CDR2 reads SMNVEV (reference sequence).

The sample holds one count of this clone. CDR3 sequence (DNA): TGTGCCAGCAGCTTGTCAAACTACAATGAGCAGTTCTTC. This gives the protein CASSLSNYNEQFF. This chain uses TRBV7-2 with TRBJ2-1; D ambiguous. Germline CDR1 SGHTA, CDR2 FQGNSA. This CDR3 comprises 13 residues. Trimming left V 3 bases short and J 3 bases short, with 6 bases between.

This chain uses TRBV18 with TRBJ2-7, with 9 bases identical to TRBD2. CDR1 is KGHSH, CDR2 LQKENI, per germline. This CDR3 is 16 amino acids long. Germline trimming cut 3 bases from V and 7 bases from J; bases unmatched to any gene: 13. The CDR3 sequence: CASSPGPRLAGWEQYF. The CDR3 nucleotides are TGTGCCAGCTCACCCGGCCCCCGGCTAGCGGGGTGGGAGCAGTACTTC.

The DNA of the CDR3 is TGTGCCAGCAGCTCGGGGGGCAGCCTCGAGCAGTACTTC. Its protein product is CASSSGGSLEQYF. The chain links TRBV13 to TRBJ2-7; D might be TRBD2 (7 bases). Per the germline V gene, CDR1 is PRHDT and CDR2 is FYEKMQ (reference sequence). The CDR3 spans 13 residues. Trimming cost V 4 bases and J 6 bases, with 13 bases left between them.

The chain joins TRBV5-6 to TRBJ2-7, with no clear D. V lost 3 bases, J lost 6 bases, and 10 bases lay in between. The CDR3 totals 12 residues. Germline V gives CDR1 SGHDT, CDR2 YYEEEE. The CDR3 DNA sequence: TGTGCCAGCAGCTCGGTCGACATCGAGCAGTACTTC. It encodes CASSSVDIEQYF.

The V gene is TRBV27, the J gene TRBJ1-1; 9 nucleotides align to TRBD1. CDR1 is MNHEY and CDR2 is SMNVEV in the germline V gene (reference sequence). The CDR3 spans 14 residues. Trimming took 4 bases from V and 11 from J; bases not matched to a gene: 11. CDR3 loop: CASSSPGQGLRAFF. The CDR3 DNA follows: TGTGCCAGCAGTTCTCCGGGACAGGGATTGCGTGCTTTCTTT.

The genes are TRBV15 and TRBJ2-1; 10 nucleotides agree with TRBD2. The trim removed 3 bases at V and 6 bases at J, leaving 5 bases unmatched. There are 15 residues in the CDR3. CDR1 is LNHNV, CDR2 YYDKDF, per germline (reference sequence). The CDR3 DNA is TGTGCCACCAGCAGGGAGCCTAGCGGGAGCAATGAGCAGTTCTTC. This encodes CATSREPSGSNEQFF.

In nucleotides, the CDR3 is TGTGCCAGCAGTTTGACAGGGTGGACTGAAGCTTTCTTT. This gives the protein CASSLTGWTEAFF. The genes are TRBV28 and TRBJ1-1; 7 nucleotides align to TRBD1. Germline loops: CDR1 MDHEN, CDR2 SYDVKM. J was trimmed by 5 bases and V by 3 bases; bases with no gene match: 3. This CDR3 region has 13 residues.

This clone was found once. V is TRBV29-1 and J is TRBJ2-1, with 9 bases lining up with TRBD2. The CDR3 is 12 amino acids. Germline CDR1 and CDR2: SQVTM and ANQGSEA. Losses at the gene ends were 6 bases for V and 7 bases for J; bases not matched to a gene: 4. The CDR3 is CSVLAGLNEQFF. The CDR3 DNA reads TGCAGCGTGCTAGCGGGACTGAATGAGCAGTTCTTC.

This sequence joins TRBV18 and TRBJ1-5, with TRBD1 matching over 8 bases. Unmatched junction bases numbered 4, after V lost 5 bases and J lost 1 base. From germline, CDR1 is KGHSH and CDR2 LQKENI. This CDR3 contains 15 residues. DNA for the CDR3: TGTGCCAGCTCAGGACAGGGTTCGAGCAATCAGCCCCAGCATTTT. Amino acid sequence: CASSGQGSSNQPQHF.